This T cell receptor (beta chain) was documented in a study of T cells in Graves' hyperthyroidism and ophthalmopathy. Study-wide context: Pretreatment peripheral blood was obtained at initial diagnosis.

This clonotype was detected a few times. Germline is not matched at one junction end, which may reflect a read error. Germline-derived CDR1 and CDR2 are WNHNN and SYGVQD (reference sequence). This CDR3 region has 16 residues. Researchers took RNA transcripts and amplified the TCR beta CDR3 regions from them. Carried out on the TCR CDR3, a first-round RT-PCR used the HTBI primer set. In TCRdb, the multiplex PCR reads were re-called with MiXCR into one record per CDR3 protein. The repertoire holds 350,000 to 400,000 distinct CDR3 sequences, with approximately 15% as singletons. The chain employs TRBV10-1 and TRBJ2-1; 7 bases line up with TRBD2. This receptor was obtained from an older woman with Graves' hyperthyroidism. Sequenced sample: blood. The CDR3 here is CASSESGAGLYNGQFF. Here the CDR3 DNA reads TGCGCCAGCAGTGAGTCGGGAGCGGGACTATACAATGGGCAGTTCTTC.